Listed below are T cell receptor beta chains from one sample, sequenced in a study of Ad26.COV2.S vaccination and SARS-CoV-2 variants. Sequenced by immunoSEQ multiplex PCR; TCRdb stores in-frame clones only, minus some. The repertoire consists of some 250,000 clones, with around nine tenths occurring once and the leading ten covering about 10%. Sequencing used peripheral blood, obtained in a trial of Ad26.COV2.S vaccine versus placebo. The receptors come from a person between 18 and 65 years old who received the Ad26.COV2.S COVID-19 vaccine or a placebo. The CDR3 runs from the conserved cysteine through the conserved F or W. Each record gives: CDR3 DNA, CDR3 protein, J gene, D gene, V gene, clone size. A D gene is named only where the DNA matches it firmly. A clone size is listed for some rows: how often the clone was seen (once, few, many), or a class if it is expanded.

TGTGCCAGCAGTGAAGATGGTACGGGGACGCTTGTAATGGACCAGTACTTC	CASSEDGTGTLVMDQYF	TRBJ2-5	NA	TRBV6-1	NA
TGTGCCAGCAGCCAAGATTGGGCGGGTACAGATACGCAGTATTTT	CASSQDWAGTDTQYF	TRBJ2-3	NA	TRBV4-2	NA
TGTGCCAGCAGCTTACAGGGGGGGAATAACATAGCGGGAGTGATCGAGCAGTACTTC	CASSLQGGNNIAGVIEQYF	TRBJ2-7	TRBD2	TRBV7-8	NA
TGTGCCAGCAGTTACTCTGCAGAGTATGGCTACACCTTC	CASSYSAEYGYTF	TRBJ1-2	NA	TRBV6-5	NA
TGTGCCATCAGTGAGTTGGGACAGGGGTTTTCGCCCCAGCATTTT	CAISELGQGFSPQHF	TRBJ1-5	TRBD1	TRBV10-3	few
TGTGCCAGCAGTCGACCGGGACCTTCAAATCAGCCCCAGCATTTT	CASSRPGPSNQPQHF	TRBJ1-5	NA	TRBV28	once
TGTGCCAGCAGCGGGATCCGAGGCGGGGAGCTGTTTTTT	CASSGIRGGELFF	TRBJ2-2	NA	TRBV11-2	NA
TGTGCCAGCAGAGCGGGCGCGGCTCTCAATGAGCAGTTCTTC	CASRAGAALNEQFF	TRBJ2-1	NA	TRBV12-1	NA
TGTGCCAGCAGTCAGGGACTCCGCCGGGATGAGCAGTTCTTC	CASSQGLRRDEQFF	TRBJ2-1	NA	TRBV27	NA
TGTGCCAGCAGCCCCTTAACAGTCATGAACACTGAAGCTTTCTTT	CASSPLTVMNTEAFF	TRBJ1-1	NA	TRBV4-2	NA
TGTGCCAGTAGCCCCGGGGGGGATACTGGCTACACCTTC	CASSPGGDTGYTF	TRBJ1-2	NA	TRBV19	NA
TGTGCCAGCAGCGCGGGCTGGCAGGGGGTATGGACCGGGGAGCTGTTTTTT	CASSAGWQGVWTGELFF	TRBJ2-2	TRBD1	TRBV5-6	NA
TGTGCCAGCTCACTCCTTGGGGGGTCTAAGGGGAGAAACATTCAGTACTTC	CASSLLGGSKGRNIQYF	TRBJ2-4	NA	TRBV18	NA
TGTGCCAGCAAGCCGACAGGGTTTAACGGCTACACCTTC	CASKPTGFNGYTF	TRBJ1-2	TRBD1	TRBV12-3/TRBV12-4	NA
TGCGCCAGCAGCCAACCGGGACAGGGTAATGAAAAACTGTTTTTT	CASSQPGQGNEKLFF	TRBJ1-4	TRBD1	TRBV10-2	NA
TGTGCCAGCAGCGGCAGGACAGGGACCACCGGGGAGCTGTTTTTT	CASSGRTGTTGELFF	TRBJ2-2	TRBD1	TRBV9	NA
TGTGCCAGCAGCTTAACCCCACCGGGACAGGGGGCGGGAGGCTACACCTTC	CASSLTPPGQGAGGYTF	TRBJ1-2	TRBD1	TRBV7-3	NA
TGCAGCGTTGAAACCGGGGGCGCTTTAACCGGCTACACCTTC	CSVETGGALTGYTF	TRBJ1-2	NA	TRBV29-1	many
TGCGCCAGCAGTGAGTCGAAAGGGGGCGCAGGGCTGAACACCGGGGAGCTGTTTTTT	CASSESKGGAGLNTGELFF	TRBJ2-2	TRBD1	TRBV10-1	NA
TGTGCCACCAGCAGAGGGTGGGACAAGGTGAACACCGGGGAGCTGTTTTTT	CATSRGWDKVNTGELFF	TRBJ2-2	NA	TRBV15	NA
TGTGCCAGCAGACTGCTAGCGGCGAACACCGGGGAGCTGTTTTTT	CASRLLAANTGELFF	TRBJ2-2	TRBD2	TRBV11-2	once
TGTGCCAGTAGTACCCTGGGTGGGGGCTCCTACGAGCAGTACTTC	CASSTLGGGSYEQYF	TRBJ2-7	NA	TRBV19	NA
TGTGCCACCGCCCGGGACAGGGGGGATTACTCCACCTTC	CATARDRGDYSTF	TRBJ1-2	TRBD1	TRBV2	NA
TGTGCCAGCATAGGCAGAGAGGCATACGAGCAGTACTTC	CASIGREAYEQYF	TRBJ2-7	NA	TRBV5-6	NA
TGTGCCACCAGGACAGACAACTATGGCTACACCTTC	CATRTDNYGYTF	TRBJ1-2	NA	TRBV28	NA
TGCAGTGCTAGGAGGATTCGGCAGTTCTTC	CSARRIRQFF	TRBJ2-1	NA	TRBV20-1	NA
TGTGCCAGCAGCCCCGGACTAGCGGGTTCCTACGAGCAGTACTTC	CASSPGLAGSYEQYF	TRBJ2-7	TRBD2	TRBV6-5	NA
TGTGCCAGCACCGAAGGGGGCAGGAGGAGCAATCAGCCCCAGCATTTT	CASTEGGRRSNQPQHF	TRBJ1-5	TRBD1	TRBV2	NA
TGTGCCAGCGCACCACAGGGGGGCCCTGAAGCTTTCTTT	CASAPQGGPEAFF	TRBJ1-1	TRBD1	TRBV11-3	once
TGTGCCAGCAGTGAACCCCACGGGTCCGGGCTCGCCCGCCCCACCTTC	CASSEPHGSGLARPTF	TRBJ1-2	NA	TRBV25-1	NA
TGTGCCAGCAGCGGACCGCGGACTAGCGGGACCTACGAGCAGTACTTC	CASSGPRTSGTYEQYF	TRBJ2-7	TRBD2	TRBV9	NA
TGTGCCAGCAGTTATCGACAGGGGAAACAGCCCCAGCATTTT	CASSYRQGKQPQHF	TRBJ1-5	TRBD1	TRBV6-5	NA
TGTGCCAGCAGTTACTCTGGGGGTGTTGGGAATCAGCCCCAGCATTTT	CASSYSGGVGNQPQHF	TRBJ1-5	NA	TRBV6-2/TRBV6-3	few
TGTGCCAGCAGCCGCGACAAGGGTTCCTACGAGCAGTACTTC	CASSRDKGSYEQYF	TRBJ2-7	NA	TRBV5-4	NA
TGTGCCAGCAGTTACTTCGCGGGCGGAAACTCTGAAGCTTTCTTT	CASSYFAGGNSEAFF	TRBJ1-1	NA	TRBV6-5	NA
TGCAGCGTCGGATCTAGCGGACTCTACGAGCAGTACTTC	CSVGSSGLYEQYF	TRBJ2-7	TRBD2	TRBV29-1	NA